Here is one TCR beta chain with its context. This specimen belongs to a study of blood T cell repertoires in COVID-19. Study-level information: The analysed material was cDNA or gDNA that came from T cells, B-cell-depleted T cells, or PBMCs.

The CDR3 sequence is 15 residues long. The V gene lost 5 bases and the J gene lost 7 bases, with 21 bases spanning the gap. CDR1 and CDR2 from the germline V gene are LNHDA and SQIVND (reference sequence). The method was immunoSEQ multiplex PCR; TCRdb's version includes in-frame clones alone and lacks a portion of them. This sample has 95,000 to 150,000 clones, with about 70% found just once. Source material: peripheral blood. The rearrangement uses TRBV19 and TRBJ2-7, with a possible D match to TRBD1 (5 bases). The clonotype was recovered from a man aged 80 or over with COVID-19, enrolled during active disease. The chain's CDR3 is CASSGAEGAEVEQYF. The CDR3 region has the DNA TGTGCCAGTAGTGGGGCAGAAGGGGCTGAAGTGGAGCAGTACTTC.